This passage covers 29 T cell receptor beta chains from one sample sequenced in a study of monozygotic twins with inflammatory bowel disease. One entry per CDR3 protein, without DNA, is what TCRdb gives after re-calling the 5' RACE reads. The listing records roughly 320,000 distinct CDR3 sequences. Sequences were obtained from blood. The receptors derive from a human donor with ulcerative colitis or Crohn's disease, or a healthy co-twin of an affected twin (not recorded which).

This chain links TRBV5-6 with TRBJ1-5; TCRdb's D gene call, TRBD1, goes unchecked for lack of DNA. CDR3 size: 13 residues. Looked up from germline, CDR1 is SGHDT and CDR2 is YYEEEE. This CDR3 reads CASSLQGIQPQHF.

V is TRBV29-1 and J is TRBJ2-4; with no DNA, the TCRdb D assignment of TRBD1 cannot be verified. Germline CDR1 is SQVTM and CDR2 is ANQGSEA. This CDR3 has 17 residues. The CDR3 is CSVVGHKQQLAKNIQYF.

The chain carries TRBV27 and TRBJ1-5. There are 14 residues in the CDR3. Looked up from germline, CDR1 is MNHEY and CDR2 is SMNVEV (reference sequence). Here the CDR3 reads CASGGQYSNQPQHF.

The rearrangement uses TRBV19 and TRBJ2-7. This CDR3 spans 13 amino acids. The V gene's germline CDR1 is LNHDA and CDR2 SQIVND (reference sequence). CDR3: CASSIGHLYEQYF. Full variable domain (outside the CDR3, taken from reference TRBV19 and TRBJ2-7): DGGITQSPKYLFRKEGQNVTLSCEQNLNHDAMYWYRQDPGQGLRLIYYSQIVNDFQKGDIAEGYSVSREKKESFPLTVTSAQKNPTAFYLCASSIGHLYEQYFGPGTRLTVT.

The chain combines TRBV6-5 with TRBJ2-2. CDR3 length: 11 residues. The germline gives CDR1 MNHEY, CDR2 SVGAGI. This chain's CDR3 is CASSYFGELFF.

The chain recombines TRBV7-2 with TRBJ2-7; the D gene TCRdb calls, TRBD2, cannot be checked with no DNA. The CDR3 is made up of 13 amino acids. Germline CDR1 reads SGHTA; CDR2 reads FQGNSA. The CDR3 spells CASSLTALYEQYF.

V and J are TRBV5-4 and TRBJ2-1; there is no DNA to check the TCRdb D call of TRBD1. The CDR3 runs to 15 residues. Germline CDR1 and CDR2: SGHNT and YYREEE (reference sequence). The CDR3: CASSLITGGWNEQFF. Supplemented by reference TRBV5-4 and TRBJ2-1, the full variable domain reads ETGVTQSPTHLIKTRGQQVTLRCSSQSGHNTVSWYQQALGQGPQFIFQYYREEENGRGNFPPRFSGLQFPNYSSELNVNALELDDSALYLCASSLITGGWNEQFFGPGTRLTVL.

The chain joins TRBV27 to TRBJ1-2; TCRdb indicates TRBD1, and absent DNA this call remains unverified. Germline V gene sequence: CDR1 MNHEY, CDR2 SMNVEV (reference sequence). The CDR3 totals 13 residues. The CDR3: CASSLTGAYGYTF.

The CDR3 spells CASSLGTAGYTF. The rearrangement uses TRBV7-2 and TRBJ1-2; the D call of TRBD1 rests on TCRdb alone, since no DNA is present to check it. The germline V gene has CDR1 SGHTA and CDR2 FQGNSA. CDR3 size: 12 residues. Full variable domain (missing parts from reference TRBV7-2 and TRBJ1-2): GAGVSQSPSNKVTEKGKDVELRCDPISGHTALYWYRQSLGQGLEFLIYFQGNSAPDKSGLPSDRFSAERTGGSVSTLTIQRTQQEDSAVYLCASSLGTAGYTFGSGTRLTVV.

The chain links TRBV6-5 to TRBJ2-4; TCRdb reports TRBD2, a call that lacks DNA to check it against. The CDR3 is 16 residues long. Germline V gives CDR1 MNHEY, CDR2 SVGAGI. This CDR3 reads CASSYGTSGAKNIQYF.

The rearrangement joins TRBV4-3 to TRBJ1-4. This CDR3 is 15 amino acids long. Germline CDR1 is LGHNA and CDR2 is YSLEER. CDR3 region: CASSQDAPLNEKLFF.

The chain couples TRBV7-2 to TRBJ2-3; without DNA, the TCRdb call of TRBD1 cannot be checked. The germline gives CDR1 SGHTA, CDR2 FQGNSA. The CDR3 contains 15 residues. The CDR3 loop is CASSPQGGNTDTQYF.

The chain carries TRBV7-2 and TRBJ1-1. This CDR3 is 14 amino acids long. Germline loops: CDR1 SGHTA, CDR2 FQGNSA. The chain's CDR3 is CASSLGFTRTEAFF.

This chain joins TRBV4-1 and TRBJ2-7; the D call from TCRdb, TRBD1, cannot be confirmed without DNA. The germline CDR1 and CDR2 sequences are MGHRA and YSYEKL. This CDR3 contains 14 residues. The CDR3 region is CASSQVDRLYEQYF.

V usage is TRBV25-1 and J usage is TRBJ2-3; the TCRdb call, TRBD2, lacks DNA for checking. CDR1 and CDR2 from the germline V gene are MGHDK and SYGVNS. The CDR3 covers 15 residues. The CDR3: CASSELAGRADTQYF.

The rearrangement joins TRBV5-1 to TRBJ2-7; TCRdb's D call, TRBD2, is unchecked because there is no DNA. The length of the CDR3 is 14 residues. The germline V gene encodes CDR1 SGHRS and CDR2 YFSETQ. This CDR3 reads CASSLASGRYEQYF. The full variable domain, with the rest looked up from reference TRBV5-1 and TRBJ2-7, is KAGVTQTPRYLIKTRGQQVTLSCSPISGHRSVSWYQQTPGQGLQFLFEYFSETQRNKGNFPGRFSGRQFSNSRSEMNVSTLELGDSALYLCASSLASGRYEQYFGPGTRLTVT.

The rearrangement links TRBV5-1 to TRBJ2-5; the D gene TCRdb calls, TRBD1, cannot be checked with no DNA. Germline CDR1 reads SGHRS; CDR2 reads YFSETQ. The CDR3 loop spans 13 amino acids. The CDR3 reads CASSPGGLETQYF.

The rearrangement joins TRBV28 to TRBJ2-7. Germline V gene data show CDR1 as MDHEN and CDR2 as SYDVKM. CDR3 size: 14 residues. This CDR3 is CASRAEEPRGEQYF.

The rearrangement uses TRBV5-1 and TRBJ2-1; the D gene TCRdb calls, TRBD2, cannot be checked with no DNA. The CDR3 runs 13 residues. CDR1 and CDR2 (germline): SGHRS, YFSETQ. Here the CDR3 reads CASSLAIRGVMFF.

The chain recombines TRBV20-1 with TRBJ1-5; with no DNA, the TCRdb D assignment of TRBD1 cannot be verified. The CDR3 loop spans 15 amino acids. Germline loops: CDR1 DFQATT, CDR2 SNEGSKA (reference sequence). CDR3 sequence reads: CSAAAVGGSNQPQHF.

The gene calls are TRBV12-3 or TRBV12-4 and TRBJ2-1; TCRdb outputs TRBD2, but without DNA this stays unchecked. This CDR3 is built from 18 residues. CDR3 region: CASRDDGASGGYYNEQFF.

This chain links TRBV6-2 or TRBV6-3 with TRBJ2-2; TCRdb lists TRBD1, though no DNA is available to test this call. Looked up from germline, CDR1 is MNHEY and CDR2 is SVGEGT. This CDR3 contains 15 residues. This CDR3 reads CASSYSIRGTGELFF.

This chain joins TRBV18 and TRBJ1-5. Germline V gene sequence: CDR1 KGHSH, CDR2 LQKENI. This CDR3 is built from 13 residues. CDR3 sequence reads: CASSPLADQPQHF. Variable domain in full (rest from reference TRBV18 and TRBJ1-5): NAGVMQNPRHLVRRRGQEARLRCSPMKGHSHVYWYRQLPEEGLKFMVYLQKENIIDESGMPKERFSAEFPKEGPSILRIQQVVRGDSAAYFCASSPLADQPQHFGDGTRLSIL.

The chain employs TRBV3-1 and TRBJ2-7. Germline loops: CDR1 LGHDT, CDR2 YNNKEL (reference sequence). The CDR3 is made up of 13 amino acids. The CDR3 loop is CASSQEVRREQYF.

The chain's CDR3 is CASSSLGGEGQPQHF. V is TRBV7-2 and J is TRBJ1-5; the D gene TCRdb calls, TRBD1, cannot be checked with no DNA. This CDR3 contains 15 residues. Germline V gene lookup returns CDR1 SGHTA and CDR2 FQGNSA.

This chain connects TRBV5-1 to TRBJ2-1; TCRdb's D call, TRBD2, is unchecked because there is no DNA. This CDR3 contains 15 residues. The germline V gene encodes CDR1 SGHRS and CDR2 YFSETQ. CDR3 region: CASSLRLAGVGEQFF.

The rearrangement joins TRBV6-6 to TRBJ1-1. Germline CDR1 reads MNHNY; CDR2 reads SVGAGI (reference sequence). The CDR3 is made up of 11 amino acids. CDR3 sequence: CASSSELLAFF.

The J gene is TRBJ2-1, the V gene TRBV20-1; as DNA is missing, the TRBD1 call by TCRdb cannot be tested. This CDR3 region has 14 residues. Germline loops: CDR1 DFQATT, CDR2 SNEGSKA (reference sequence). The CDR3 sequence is CSARRTGTYNEQFF.

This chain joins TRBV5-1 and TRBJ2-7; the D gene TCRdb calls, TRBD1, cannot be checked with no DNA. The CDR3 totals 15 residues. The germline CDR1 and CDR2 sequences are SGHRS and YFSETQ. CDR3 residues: CASSLEGTGNHEQYF.